The present T cell receptor beta chain was sequenced within a study of blood T cell repertoires in COVID-19. Only in-frame clones appear in the TCRdb table, and some are missing; sequencing was by immunoSEQ multiplex PCR. The table has about 81,000 clones, about nine tenths seen once. The J segment lost 0 bases and the V segment lost 3 bases, leaving 12 bases of the junction unmatched. The germline CDR1 and CDR2 sequences are SGHDT and YYEEEE. The CDR3 extends over 18 amino acids. This chain connects TRBV5-6 to TRBJ2-1; TRBD1 aligns across 7 bases. The clonotype was recovered from a woman aged 50 to 60 in a cohort sampled during active COVID-19. The sequenced sample was peripheral blood. The DNA for the CDR3 is TGTGCCAGCAGCTCGACAGGGTTTATGGTCAGCTCCTACAATGAGCAGTTCTTC. This codes for CASSSTGFMVSSYNEQFF.